A selection of T cell receptor beta chains follows, all from one sample in a study of STAT3 mutations in large granular lymphocyte leukemia. Clones were read by immunoSEQ multiplex PCR, and TCRdb kept only the in-frame ones, dropping some. This sample has about 1,300 clones, with around three quarters found just once. Material: peripheral blood mononuclear cells. These receptors were taken from a woman in her 70s with T-cell large granular lymphocyte leukemia. Some clones in this sample may be carry-over from other donors' samples. CDR3s include the opening cysteine and the closing phenylalanine or tryptophan. A D gene is named only where the DNA matches it firmly. Clone size appears in some rows only: once, few, many, or a class for an expanded clone.

>TRBV5-4|TRBJ1-1|.|.
TGTGCCAGCAGCTTGTGGGCGGGGAACACTGAAGCTTTCTTT
CASSLWAGNTEAFF
>TRBV5-1|TRBJ2-3|TRBD2|.
TGCGCCAGCAGTCGGGGGGGCGATACAGATACGCAGTATTTT
CASSRGGDTDTQYF
>TRBV19|TRBJ2-7|TRBD1|.
TGTGCCAGTACTATGGGACAGGGTCCCTACGAGCAGTACTTC
CASTMGQGPYEQYF
>TRBV28|TRBJ1-5|TRBD1|once
TGTGCCATTAAGACAGGGGGGATTATAAGCAATCAGCCCCAGCATTTT
CAIKTGGIISNQPQHF
>TRBV19|TRBJ2-2|.|few
TGTGCCAGTAGACGCCGGGACGGGAACTCAGGGGAGCTGTTTTTT
CASRRRDGNSGELFF
>TRBV18|TRBJ2-7|TRBD1|.
TGTGCCAGCTCACCAATCCCAGGGGGAAGATACGAGCAGTACTTC
CASSPIPGGRYEQYF
>TRBV7-9|TRBJ2-2|.|few
TGTGCCAGCAGCTTATCAGTTGGGGTGAACACCGGGGAGCTGTTTTTT
CASSLSVGVNTGELFF
>TRBV6-6|TRBJ2-5|.|.
TGTGCCAGCAAAGAGATAGAGACCCAGTACTTC
CASKEIETQYF
>TRBV7-8|TRBJ2-7|.|.
TGTGCCAGCAGCTTAGGTTCGGGCTACTCCTACGAGCAGTACTTC
CASSLGSGYSYEQYF
>TRBV5-1|TRBJ2-2|.|.
TGCGCCAGCAGCACTTCCAGGGATGCCGGGGAGCTGTTTTTT
CASSTSRDAGELFF
>TRBV19|TRBJ2-1|TRBD2|.
TGTGCCAGTAGTTTGCGGGGGGGTTTCTCCTACAATGAGCAGTTCTTC
CASSLRGGFSYNEQFF
>TRBV6-5|TRBJ1-2|TRBD1|.
TGTGCCAGCAGTTTTACGGACAGGGCTAACTATGGCTACACCTTC
CASSFTDRANYGYTF
>TRBV27|TRBJ1-6|.|.
TGTGCCAGCAGTTTAGGGCAGGGCTATAATTCACCCCTCCACTTT
CASSLGQGYNSPLHF
>TRBV30|TRBJ1-5|.|.
TGTGCCTGCCAAACGAGGGGTCAGCCCCAGCATTTT
CACQTRGQPQHF
>TRBV11-2|TRBJ1-2|.|.
TGTGCCAGCAGCTTAGAACAGGGCGACTATGGCTACACCTTC
CASSLEQGDYGYTF
>TRBV19|TRBJ2-3|.|.
TGTGCCAGTAGTATAAGGTCGGGCACTAGGCCCCTCCAAGATACGCAGTATTTT
CASSIRSGTRPLQDTQYF
>TRBV5-8|TRBJ1-1|TRBD1|.
TGTGCCAGCAGCCCCCGGGGACAGTGGGCTGAAGCTTTCTTT
CASSPRGQWAEAFF
>TRBV5-8|TRBJ2-1|.|once
TGTGCCAGCAGCTTGGAGTACACGTACAATGAGCAGTTCTTC
CASSLEYTYNEQFF
>TRBV11-2|TRBJ1-3|.|.
TGTGCCAGCAGCTTTCAAGGGGGTACTGGAAACACCATATATTTT
CASSFQGGTGNTIYF
>TRBV7-2|TRBJ1-2|.|.
TGTGCCAGCAGCCCCGACCGACGTCGGGGCTACACCTTC
CASSPDRRRGYTF
>TRBV28|TRBJ2-2|.|.
TGTGCCAGCAGTCCGTACGGGGGCCCGAACACCGGGGAGCTGTTTTTT
CASSPYGGPNTGELFF
>TRBV2|TRBJ2-5|TRBD2|.
TGTGCCAGCAGTGATCTAGCGGGGGGCCCCCAAGAGACCCAGTACTTC
CASSDLAGGPQETQYF
>TRBV11-2|TRBJ2-3|.|.
TGTGCCAGCAGCTTAGGCGAACTCACAGATACGCAGTATTTT
CASSLGELTDTQYF
>TRBV5-6|TRBJ1-2|TRBD1|.
TGTGCCAGCAGCTTTCCGGGGACAGGGGCAAGTGGCTACACCTTC
CASSFPGTGASGYTF
>TRBV2|TRBJ1-4|.|.
TGTGCCAGCAGCGAGTTAAGTTCTAATGAAAAACTGTTTTTT
CASSELSSNEKLFF
>TRBV20-1|TRBJ2-1|.|.
TGCAGTGCTAGATCCGGAGATGAGCAGTTCTTC
CSARSGDEQFF